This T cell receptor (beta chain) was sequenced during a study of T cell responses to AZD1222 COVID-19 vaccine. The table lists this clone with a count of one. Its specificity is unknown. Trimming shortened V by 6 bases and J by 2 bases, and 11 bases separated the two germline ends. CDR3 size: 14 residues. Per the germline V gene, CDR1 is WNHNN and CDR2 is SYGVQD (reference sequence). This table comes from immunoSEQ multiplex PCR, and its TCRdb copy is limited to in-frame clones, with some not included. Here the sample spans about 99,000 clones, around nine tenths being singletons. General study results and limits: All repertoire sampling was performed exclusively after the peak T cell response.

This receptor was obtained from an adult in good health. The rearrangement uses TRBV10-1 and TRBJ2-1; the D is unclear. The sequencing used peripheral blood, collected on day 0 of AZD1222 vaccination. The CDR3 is CASSPRETYNEQFF. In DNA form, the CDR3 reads TGCGCCAGCAGCCCCCGAGAAACCTACAATGAGCAGTTCTTC.